Shown below are 25 T cell receptor beta chains from a single sample sequenced in a study of cytomegalovirus exposure and HLA in healthy donors. PCR primers comprised 60 Vbeta and 13 Jbeta primers. Libraries were prepared by immunoSEQ multiplex PCR; TCRdb keeps only in-frame clonotypes and omits some of them. This table holds approximately 120,000 clones, under 85% found once. Sequenced input: PBMCs. The receptors originated from a woman between 35 and 50 years old in good health and CMV-seropositive.

This clone has more than one count but fewer than ten. The sample carries other DNA sequences with the same CDR3. The genes are TRBV6-1 and TRBJ1-2, with a weak D call TRBD1 (5 bases). Germline CDR1 is MNHNS and CDR2 is SASEGT. The CDR3 extends over 12 amino acids. The V and J ends lost 5 bases and 8 bases respectively, with 12 bases between them. The CDR3 bases are TGTGCCAGCAGTTCAGGGACTCTAGGCTACACCTTC. Residues: CASSSGTLGYTF.

The DNA for the CDR3 is TGTGCCAGCAGCTCTGGCACAGGGGGGAGCTACTATGGCTACACCTTC. Protein: CASSSGTGGSYYGYTF. The J gene is TRBJ1-2, the V gene TRBV7-9; TRBD1 matches at 8 bases. Germline assignment: CDR1 SEHNR and CDR2 FQNEAQ (reference sequence). The CDR3 spans 16 residues. V gave up 4 bases and J gave up 3 bases; unmatched junction bases: 10.

This clone came up a few times. The chain recombines TRBV5-1 with TRBJ1-1; D is ambiguous. The V end was cut by 3 bases, the J end by 0 bases, with 9 bases between. Germline loops: CDR1 SGHRS, CDR2 YFSETQ. This CDR3 has 14 amino acids. The CDR3 nucleotides read TGCGCCAGCAGCTCTTCCCCGTTGAACACTGAAGCTTTCTTT. As protein: CASSSSPLNTEAFF.

V and J are TRBV4-1 and TRBJ1-4; D is undetermined. CDR1 is MGHRA, CDR2 YSYEKL, per germline. Trimming shortened V by 2 bases and J by 5 bases, and 18 bases separated the two germline ends. The CDR3 contains 17 residues. The CDR3 region is CASSQPIPRRINEKLFF. CDR3 DNA: TGCGCCAGCAGCCAACCTATACCGAGGCGGATCAATGAAAAACTGTTTTTT.

The chain has TRBV6-6 and TRBJ2-7, with TRBD2 as a possible D gene (6 bases). This CDR3 comprises 14 residues. Deletions cut 6 bases from V and 2 bases from J, with 14 bases between. From germline, CDR1 is MNHNY and CDR2 SVGAGI (reference sequence). Written as DNA, the CDR3 is TGTGCCAGCAGCGGGGACTGGGGAGCCTACGAGCAGTACTTC. Translating gives CASSGDWGAYEQYF.

The chain recombines TRBV27 with TRBJ2-4; 9 bases are shared with TRBD2. V lost 5 bases, J lost 0 bases, and 11 bases stayed unmatched. CDR1 and CDR2 (germline): MNHEY, SMNVEV (reference sequence). The CDR3 has 18 residues. CDR3 amino acids: CASSRTEREAVAKNIQYF. The CDR3 nucleotides are TGTGCCAGCAGTAGGACGGAGCGGGAGGCTGTAGCCAAAAACATTCAGTACTTC.

This chain uses TRBV19 with TRBJ2-4, with 8 nucleotides matching TRBD2. The ends lost 5 bases at V and 3 bases at J; junction bases unmatched: 3. The CDR3 length is 14 residues. Germline CDR1 LNHDA, CDR2 SQIVND (reference sequence). CDR3 region: CASSPSGGKNIQYF. The DNA of the CDR3 is TGTGCCAGTAGTCCGAGCGGGGGCAAAAACATTCAGTACTTC.

The V gene is TRBV10-3, the J gene TRBJ2-3; TRBD2 matches 7 bases. V dropped 8 bases and J dropped 0; count of bases not matched to a gene: 8. Germline CDR1 and CDR2: ENHRY and SYGVKD. CDR3 size: 15 residues. CDR3 in DNA: TGTGCCATCGGGGAACTAGCGACTAGCACAGATACGCAGTATTTT. It yields the protein CAIGELATSTDTQYF.

The chain employs TRBV5-1 and TRBJ2-3, with TRBD2 matching 13 bases. This CDR3 has 18 amino acids. From germline, CDR1 is SGHRS and CDR2 YFSETQ. Trimming at V came to 3 bases and at J to 0 bases, leaving 7 bases not matched to a gene. The DNA for the CDR3 is TGCGCCAGCAGCTCAGGACTAGCGGGAGTGACTAGCACAGATACGCAGTATTTT. This gives the protein CASSSGLAGVTSTDTQYF.

The genes are TRBV28 and TRBJ2-7; 7 bases are a match to TRBD2. Germline loops: CDR1 MDHEN, CDR2 SYDVKM. The CDR3 has 13 residues. Trimming took 5 bases from V and 3 from J; bases not matched to a gene: 4. The CDR3 sequence is CASSPGGFYEQYF. CDR3 bases: TGTGCCAGCAGTCCGGGGGGATTCTACGAGCAGTACTTC. Supplemented by reference TRBV28 and TRBJ2-7, the full variable domain reads DVKVTQSSRYLVKRTGEKVFLECVQDMDHENMFWYRQDPGLGLRLIYFSYDVKMKEKGDIPEGYSVSREKKERFSLILESASTNQTSMYLCASSPGGFYEQYFGPGTRLTVT.

The chain has TRBV7-9 and TRBJ2-1, with D perhaps matching TRBD2 (5 bases). This CDR3 region has 13 residues. V lost 3 bases to trimming and J lost 7 bases, with 10 bases between them. CDR1 is SEHNR and CDR2 is FQNEAQ in the germline V gene (reference sequence). The CDR3: CASSFTSQNEQFF. CDR3 nucleotides: TGTGCCAGCAGCTTTACTAGTCAGAATGAGCAGTTCTTC.

Turning to this clone: The CDR3 carries no conserved terminal phenylalanine or tryptophan, so it likely arises from a read error. The DNA is left out, because the CDR3 cannot be placed on it with certainty; the CDR3 is given as TCRdb lists it. This chain links TRBV7-9 with TRBJ1-2. A total of 12 residues make up the CDR3, ends included. Germline lookup yields CDR1 SEHNR and CDR2 FQNEAQ (reference sequence). The CDR3 here is CASSLERGGASL.

The chain is built from TRBV5-4 and TRBJ2-7; D is possibly TRBD2 (6 bases). Trimming took 2 bases from V and 4 from J, leaving 13 bases between them. The germline CDR1 and CDR2 sequences are SGHNT and YYREEE (reference sequence). This CDR3 is 14 amino acids long. CDR3 sequence: CASSLSSGDYEQYF. In nucleotides, the CDR3 is TGTGCCAGCAGCTTAAGTAGCGGAGATTACGAGCAGTACTTC.

The gene calls are TRBV2 and TRBJ2-1; 12 bases map to TRBD2. The CDR3 sequence is 15 residues long. Germline trimming cut 5 bases from V and 12 bases from J; bases unmatched to any gene: 11. Germline V gives CDR1 SNHLY, CDR2 FYNNEI. CDR3 in amino acids: CASSLTSGSGGWQFF. Written as DNA, the CDR3 is TGTGCCAGCAGTTTGACTAGCGGGAGTGGGGGGTGGCAGTTCTTC. Filled out from reference TRBV2 and TRBJ2-1, the complete variable domain reads EPEVTQTPSHQVTQMGQEVILRCVPISNHLYFYWYRQILGQKVEFLVSFYNNEISEKSEIFDDQFSVERPDGSNFTLKIRSTKLEDSAMYFCASSLTSGSGGWQFFGPGTRLTVL.

J is TRBJ2-3 and V is TRBV2, with a tentative D call TRBD2 (5 bases). CDR3 size: 14 residues. Germline V gene data show CDR1 as SNHLY and CDR2 as FYNNEI. Between the trimmed V and J ends, which lost 6 bases and 4 bases, there was a span of 14 bases. DNA for the CDR3: TGTGCCAGCAGGAGGACTTTCGGATCAGATACGCAGTATTTT. Its translation: CASRRTFGSDTQYF. The full variable domain, with the rest looked up from reference TRBV2 and TRBJ2-3, is EPEVTQTPSHQVTQMGQEVILRCVPISNHLYFYWYRQILGQKVEFLVSFYNNEISEKSEIFDDQFSVERPDGSNFTLKIRSTKLEDSAMYFCASRRTFGSDTQYFGPGTRLTVL.

V is TRBV5-1 and J is TRBJ2-3, with D maybe TRBD1 (6 bases). CDR1 is SGHRS and CDR2 is YFSETQ in the germline V gene. Trimming removed 0 bases at V and 5 bases at J, with 13 bases between. The CDR3 is made up of 15 amino acids. The CDR3 protein is CASSLGGKGGDTQYF. CDR3 nucleotide sequence: TGCGCCAGCAGCTTGGGAGGGAAAGGGGGAGATACGCAGTATTTT.

The CDR3 sequence is CASSTISGRASDTQYF. For the CDR3, the DNA is TGTGCCAGCAGCACTATTAGCGGGAGGGCATCAGATACGCAGTATTTT. The V gene is TRBV7-9, the J gene TRBJ2-3; 11 bases align to TRBD2. The V and J ends lost 5 bases and 4 bases, in that order; junction bases with no gene match: 8. There are 16 residues in the CDR3. CDR1 and CDR2 (germline): SEHNR, FQNEAQ (reference sequence).

This rearrangement joins TRBV5-1 to TRBJ2-3, with 10 bases aligning to TRBD2. J lost 0 bases, V lost 2 bases, and 6 bases had no gene match. This CDR3 has 17 amino acids. Germline CDR1 SGHRS, CDR2 YFSETQ. The DNA for the CDR3 is TGCGCCAGCAGCTTCCAACTAGCGGGGTCTAGCACAGATACGCAGTATTTT. This sequence encodes CASSFQLAGSSTDTQYF.

The chain employs TRBV10-3 and TRBJ2-1; 11 bases align to TRBD2. The CDR3 loop spans 16 amino acids. The J segment lost 7 bases and the V segment lost 4 bases, leaving 9 bases of the junction unmatched. Germline lookup yields CDR1 ENHRY and CDR2 SYGVKD. Here the CDR3 reads CAISVSGTSGGNEQFF. In DNA, the CDR3 is TGTGCCATCAGTGTATCCGGGACTAGCGGAGGGAATGAGCAGTTCTTC.

Only a few counts were recorded for this clone. The chain recombines TRBV15 with TRBJ1-2, with 8 bases lining up with TRBD1. The V gene's germline CDR1 is LNHNV and CDR2 YYDKDF (reference sequence). J lost 4 bases, V lost 3 bases, and 7 bases had no gene match. The CDR3 has 15 residues. The CDR3 reads CATSRTGDFSYGYTF. The DNA for the CDR3 is TGTGCCACCAGCAGGACAGGGGATTTCAGCTATGGCTACACCTTC. Full variable domain (remainder filled in from reference TRBV15 and TRBJ1-2): DAMVIQNPRYQVTQFGKPVTLSCSQTLNHNVMYWYQQKSSQAPKLLFHYYDKDFNNEADTPDNFQSRRPNTSFCFLDIRSPGLGDTAMYLCATSRTGDFSYGYTFGSGTRLTVV.

The V gene is TRBV5-1, the J gene TRBJ2-7; TRBD1 might be the D (5 bases). V was pared by 1 base and J by 3 bases, with 11 bases between. CDR1 is SGHRS and CDR2 is YFSETQ in the germline V gene. This CDR3 has 14 residues. CDR3 bases: TGCGCCAGCAGCTTGCAGGGTTCGGACTACGAGCAGTACTTC. Translation: CASSLQGSDYEQYF.

J is TRBJ2-3 and V is TRBV19, with 12 bases aligning to TRBD2. V trimming: 5 bases; J trimming: 0 bases; junction bases outside the gene matches: 6. Germline CDR1 and CDR2: LNHDA and SQIVND (reference sequence). The CDR3 is made up of 17 amino acids. The CDR3 loop reads CASSSRTSGASTDTQYF. The DNA of the CDR3 is TGTGCCAGTAGTTCCCGGACTAGCGGGGCTAGCACAGATACGCAGTATTTT.

The chain recombines TRBV5-1 with TRBJ2-2; 11 bases line up with TRBD2. Trimming at V came to 4 bases and at J to 6 bases, leaving 5 bases not matched to a gene. The CDR3 extends over 15 amino acids. Germline loops: CDR1 SGHRS, CDR2 YFSETQ. The CDR3 region has the DNA TGCGCCAGCAGCGCCTTAGCGGGAGGGCCCGGGGAGCTGTTTTTT. Its translation is CASSALAGGPGELFF.

The J gene is TRBJ2-1, the V gene TRBV28; TRBD2 matches at 8 bases. The V gene's germline CDR1 is MDHEN and CDR2 SYDVKM. V shed 5 bases, J shed 9 bases, and the junction held 9 bases outside the gene matches. The CDR3 sequence is 14 residues long. The CDR3 region is CASSPVGGVSEQFF. In DNA form, the CDR3 reads TGTGCCAGCAGTCCCGTCGGGGGGGTGAGTGAGCAGTTCTTC. The whole variable domain, remainder taken from reference TRBV28 and TRBJ2-1, is DVKVTQSSRYLVKRTGEKVFLECVQDMDHENMFWYRQDPGLGLRLIYFSYDVKMKEKGDIPEGYSVSREKKERFSLILESASTNQTSMYLCASSPVGGVSEQFFGPGTRLTVL.

The chain is built from TRBV19 and TRBJ1-5; D is undetermined. CDR3 length: 15 residues. Germline CDR1 reads LNHDA; CDR2 reads SQIVND (reference sequence). The ends were cut back, 7 bases at V and 0 bases at J, with 13 bases in the middle. In DNA, the CDR3 is TGTGCCAGTACCCTGGACTACCTTAGCAATCAGCCCCAGCATTTT. Translation gives CASTLDYLSNQPQHF.